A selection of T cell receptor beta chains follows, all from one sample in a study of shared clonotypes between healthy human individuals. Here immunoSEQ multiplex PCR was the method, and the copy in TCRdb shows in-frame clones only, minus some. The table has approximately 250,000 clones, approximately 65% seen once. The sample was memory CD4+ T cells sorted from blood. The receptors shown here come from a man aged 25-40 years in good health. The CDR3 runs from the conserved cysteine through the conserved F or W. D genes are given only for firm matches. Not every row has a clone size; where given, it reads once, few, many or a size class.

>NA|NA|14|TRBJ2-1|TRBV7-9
TGTGCCAGCATCTGGGCAGGCTCCTACAATGAGCAGTTCTTC
CASIWAGSYNEQFF
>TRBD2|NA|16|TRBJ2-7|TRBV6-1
TGTGCCAGCAGTGAATTCGGGAGGGCCTCGGGCTACGAGCAGTACTTC
CASSEFGRASGYEQYF
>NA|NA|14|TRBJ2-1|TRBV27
TGTGCCAGCAGTTATTCCTGGCAGTACAATGAGCAGTTCTTC
CASSYSWQYNEQFF
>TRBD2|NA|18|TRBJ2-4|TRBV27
TGTGCCAGCAGTTTAACGTCTGCGGGAGAACTAGCCAAAAACATTCAGTACTTC
CASSLTSAGELAKNIQYF
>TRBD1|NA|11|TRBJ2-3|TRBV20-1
TGCAGTGCTAGATGGACAGGGCCGCAGTATTTT
CSARWTGPQYF
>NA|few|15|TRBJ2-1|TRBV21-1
TGTGCCAGCAGCGTCCGGGACAGGGGCTACAATGAGCAGTTCTTC
CASSVRDRGYNEQFF
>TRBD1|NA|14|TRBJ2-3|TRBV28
TGTGCCAGCACCCTAAGCGACAGGGGGTATACGCAGTATTTT
CASTLSDRGYTQYF
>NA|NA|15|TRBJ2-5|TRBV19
TGTGCCAGTAGCCCAACCCTCCTAGGACAAGAGACCCAGTACTTC
CASSPTLLGQETQYF
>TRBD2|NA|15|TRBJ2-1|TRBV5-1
TGCGCCAGCGTTGAGGGGACTAGGGGGACGGCTGAGCAGTTCTTC
CASVEGTRGTAEQFF
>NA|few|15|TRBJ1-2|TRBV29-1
TGCAGCGTGCCCGGGGGGGCGTCCTCTAACTATGGCTACACCTTC
CSVPGGASSNYGYTF
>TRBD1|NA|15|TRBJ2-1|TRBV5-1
TGCGCCAGCAGCGGGCGAGTGGACAGGGACAATGAGCAGTTCTTC
CASSGRVDRDNEQFF
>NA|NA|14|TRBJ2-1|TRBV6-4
TGTGCCAGCAGTGACTCGATCCGCGGGACCCCGCGGTTCTTC
CASSDSIRGTPRFF
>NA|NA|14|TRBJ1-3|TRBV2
TGTGCCAGCAGTGGGGCGGTCTCTGGAAACACCATATATTTT
CASSGAVSGNTIYF
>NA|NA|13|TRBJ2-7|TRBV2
TGTGCCAGCGGAGCGGGTCAGGACTACGAGCAGTACTTC
CASGAGQDYEQYF
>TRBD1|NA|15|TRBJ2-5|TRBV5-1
TGCGCCAGCAGCTTGACCGGGACAGCGAAAGAGACCCAGTACTTC
CASSLTGTAKETQYF
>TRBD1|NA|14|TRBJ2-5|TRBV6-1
TGTGCCAGCAGTGAAAGGGGGCAGGAAGAGACCCAGTACTTC
CASSERGQEETQYF
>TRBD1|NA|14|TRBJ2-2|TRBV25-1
TGTGCCAGCCTGGGACAGGCGAACACCGGGGAGCTGTTTTTT
CASLGQANTGELFF
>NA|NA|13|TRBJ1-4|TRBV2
TGTGCCAGCAGTTACGACCGGGAGTGGAAACTGTTTTTT
CASSYDREWKLFF
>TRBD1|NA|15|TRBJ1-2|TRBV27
TGTGCCAGCAGTTCCGTGATAAGGGGGCTAGGTGGCTACACCTTC
CASSSVIRGLGGYTF
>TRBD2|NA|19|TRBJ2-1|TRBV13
TGTGCCAGCAGCTTAAGAACACTAGCGGGAGGGCTTTCCTACAATGAGCAGTTCTTC
CASSLRTLAGGLSYNEQFF
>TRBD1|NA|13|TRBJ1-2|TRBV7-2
TGTGCCAGCAGCATTACAGGGGGTATGGGCTACACCTTC
CASSITGGMGYTF
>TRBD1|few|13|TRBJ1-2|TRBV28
TGTGCCAGCAAAGTCACAGGGGCAGATGGCTACACCTTC
CASKVTGADGYTF
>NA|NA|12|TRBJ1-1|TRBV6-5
TGTGCCAACAGGACGACGAACACTGAAGCTTTCTTT
CANRTTNTEAFF
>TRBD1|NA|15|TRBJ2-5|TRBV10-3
TGTGCCATCAGTGAAAGGCAACAGGGGATGGAGACCCAGTACTTC
CAISERQQGMETQYF
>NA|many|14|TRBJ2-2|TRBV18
TGTGCCAGCTCGCCAACCCGGGACACCTCGGAGCTGTTTTTT
CASSPTRDTSELFF
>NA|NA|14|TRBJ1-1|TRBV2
TGTGCCAGCAGTCCGGACGGAAGGAACACTGAAGCTTTCTTT
CASSPDGRNTEAFF
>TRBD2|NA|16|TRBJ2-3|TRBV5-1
TGCGCCAGCAGCCCGGGACTAGCGGAACCGCAAGATACGCAGTATTTT
CASSPGLAEPQDTQYF
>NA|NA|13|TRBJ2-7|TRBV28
TGTGCCAGCAGTTTTCCGAAGGGCTACGAGCAGTACTTC
CASSFPKGYEQYF
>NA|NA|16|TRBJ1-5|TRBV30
TGTGCCTGGAGTGTACGGCAGATAAATAGCAATCAGCCCCAGCATTTT
CAWSVRQINSNQPQHF
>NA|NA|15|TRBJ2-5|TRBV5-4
TGTGCCAGCAGCTCCTATCTACAGGGTAAAGAGACCCAGTACTTC
CASSSYLQGKETQYF
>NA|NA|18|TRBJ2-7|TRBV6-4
TGTGCCAGCAGCCGCACCAGACACCAAACCGGGGCCTCCTACGAGCAGTACTTC
CASSRTRHQTGASYEQYF
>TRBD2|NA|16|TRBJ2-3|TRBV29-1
TGCAGCGTTGGGGGGGAGCGGGAGTCCAGCACAGATACGCAGTATTTT
CSVGGERESSTDTQYF
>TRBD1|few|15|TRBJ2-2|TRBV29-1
TGCAGCGTTGGAACAGGGGGAGTAGTCACCGGGGAGCTGTTTTTT
CSVGTGGVVTGELFF
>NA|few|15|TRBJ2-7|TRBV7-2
TGTGCCAGCAGCCTAGCGCAGTGGAGCTCCTACGAGCAGTACTTC
CASSLAQWSSYEQYF
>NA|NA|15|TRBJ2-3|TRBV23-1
TGCGCCAGGGGGGGTACACACTGGGACACAGATACGCAGTATTTT
CARGGTHWDTDTQYF
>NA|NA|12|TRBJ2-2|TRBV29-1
TGCAGCGTATGCGAGAACACCGGGGAGCTGTTTTTT
CSVCENTGELFF
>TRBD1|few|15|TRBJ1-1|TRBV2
TGTGCCAGCACCCACCCCCGGACAGGGGGCACTGAAGCTTTCTTT
CASTHPRTGGTEAFF
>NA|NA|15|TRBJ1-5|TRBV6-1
TGTGCCAGCAGTGCCACAGGGATCCGCAATCAGCCCCAGCATTTT
CASSATGIRNQPQHF
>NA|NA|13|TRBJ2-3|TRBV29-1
TGCAGCGTTGTACGGAGCTTCACAGATACGCAGTATTTT
CSVVRSFTDTQYF
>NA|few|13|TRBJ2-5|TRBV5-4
TGTGCCAGCAGCTTACGAGGGGAAGAGACCCAGTACTTC
CASSLRGEETQYF
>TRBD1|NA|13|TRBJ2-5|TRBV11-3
TGTGCCAGCAGCACCCGGGACAGAGAGACCCAGTACTTC
CASSTRDRETQYF
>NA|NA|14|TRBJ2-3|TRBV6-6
TGTGCCAGCAGCCAGACTACTTTCACAGATACGCAGTATTTT
CASSQTTFTDTQYF
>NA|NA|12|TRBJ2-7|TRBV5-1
TGCGCCAGCAGCTTGGATCGGGGTGAGCAGTACTTC
CASSLDRGEQYF
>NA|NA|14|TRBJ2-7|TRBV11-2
TGTGCCAGCAGCACCCCCAGGGGCTCCTACGAGCAGTACTTC
CASSTPRGSYEQYF
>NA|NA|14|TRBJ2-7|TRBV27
TGTGCCAGCAGTCCCCAAATCCTCTCCTACGAGCAGTACTTC
CASSPQILSYEQYF
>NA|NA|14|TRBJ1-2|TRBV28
TGTGCCAGCAGTTTTAGTCCAGAAAACTATGGCTACACCTTC
CASSFSPENYGYTF
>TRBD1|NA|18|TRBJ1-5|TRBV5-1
TGCGCCAGCAGCCCGGGGACAGGGCATGCATTCGGCAATCAGCCCCAGCATTTT
CASSPGTGHAFGNQPQHF
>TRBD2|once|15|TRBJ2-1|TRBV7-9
TGTGCCAGCAGTAGTACGGGAGGGCCATCCAATGAGCAGTTCTTC
CASSSTGGPSNEQFF
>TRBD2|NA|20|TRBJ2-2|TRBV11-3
TGTGCCAGCAGCTTAACCATCGGACTAGCGGGAGGTGGGACCACCGGGGAGCTGTTTTTT
CASSLTIGLAGGGTTGELFF
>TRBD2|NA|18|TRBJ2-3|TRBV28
TGTGCCAGCAGCTCGGGACTAGCGGGACCTCTAGCCACAGATACGCAGTATTTT
CASSSGLAGPLATDTQYF
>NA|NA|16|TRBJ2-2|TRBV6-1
TGTGCCAGCAGTGAAAATGGAGGAACGAACACCGGGGAGCTGTTTTTT
CASSENGGTNTGELFF
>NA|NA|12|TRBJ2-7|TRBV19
TGTGCCAGTAGTACGGGGCTCTACGAGCAGTACTTC
CASSTGLYEQYF
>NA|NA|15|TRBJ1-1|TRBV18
TGTGCCAGCTCACCACAGCGGATCGGGGGCACTGAAGCTTTCTTT
CASSPQRIGGTEAFF
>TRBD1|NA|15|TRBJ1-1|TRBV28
TGTGCCAGCAGTCGCCAGGGGGTTCCGAACACTGAAGCTTTCTTT
CASSRQGVPNTEAFF
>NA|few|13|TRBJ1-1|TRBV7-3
TGTGCCAGCAGCGAGACAGGAAACACTGAAGCTTTCTTT
CASSETGNTEAFF
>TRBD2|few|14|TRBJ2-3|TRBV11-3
TGTGCCAGCAGCCCGGGGGGGGATGAGATTACGCAGTATTTT
CASSPGGDEITQYF
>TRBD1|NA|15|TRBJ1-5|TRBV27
TGTGCCAGCAGTTCCGGACAGGGTTGGCATCAGCCCCAGCATTTT
CASSSGQGWHQPQHF
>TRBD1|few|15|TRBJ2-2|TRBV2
TGTGCCAGCAGGGACGACAGGGGGGCCGCCGGGGAGCTGTTTTTT
CASRDDRGAAGELFF